This T cell receptor beta chain was identified during a study of cytomegalovirus exposure and HLA in healthy donors (dated by TCRdb to the late 2010s). Some background on the complete study: An earlier analysis of 550 to 700 of the donors reported 250 to 350 Gb of sequence data and more than 90 million unique TCR beta sequences from approximately 180 million T cells. Using immunosequencing, the study profiled T cell repertoires from 550 to 750 subjects and related those repertoires to cytomegalovirus serostatus. All discovery cohort repertoires had been generated using a single sequencing platform. An early release covering roughly 640 HLA-typed donors comprised around 300 gigabases of sequencing data and around 85 million unique TCR sequences. Because of strong linkage in the cohort, a handful of DR-DQ haplotypes were treated as single units for association and clustering. The study combined high-throughput TCR immunosequencing, statistical association of individual TCRs with disease status, and machine learning to predict cytomegalovirus infection status. Rather than using new phenotypic data, the later analysis identified candidate immune exposures from TCR beta sequences and from how often those sequences occurred across donors. Class I and class II HLA loci were covered by the typing at four-digit resolution. A separate validation cohort of approximately 120 different subjects was used in addition to the roughly 700-subject first cohort. Across some 400 genotyped donors of the cohort, an average of approximately 220,000 unique TCR beta nucleotide sequences per donor were sequenced, and about a sixth of those sequences were non-productive. In a later genetic analysis, genome-wide SNP genotypes for about 55% of the roughly 700 donors were used, and that subset was treated as a discovery cohort. The aim of the study was to test whether cataloging public T cell receptors could identify signatures of past pathogen exposure. A later analysis re-analyzed previously published TCR beta repertoires from roughly 630 donors and added high-resolution HLA genotyping to study TCR occurrence patterns. An earlier analysis of 587 of the donors used high-throughput TCR beta sequencing to judge whether each TCR beta V gene segment behaved as functional or pseudogenic. The number of donors typed differed by locus, with about 629-630 for A, B, C, DRB1 and DQB1, approximately 500 for DQA1, 600 to 610 for DPA1, and over 400 for DPB1. Of the 300 to 500 genotyped donors, less than 90% were placed in the genetic ancestry cluster associated with self-reported Caucasian donors. Donor age, sex, ethnicity and CMV serostatus were collected together with the repertoire data.

Study-level results and caveats: Specific HLA alleles were associated with over 15,000 TCR beta sequences at a false discovery rate of 0.05 in a later analysis. Correlated functional status among segregating V segments might be attributable to linkage disequilibrium, but an unknown experimental factor could not be ruled out. Compared with equally common non-associated chains, HLA-associated TCR beta chains in a later analysis were more clonally expanded and had lower generation probabilities. In a later analysis, TCR association rates were found to vary across HLA loci, with the most associated TCRs seen for DRB1 alleles and the fewest for HLA-C alleles. Three of the identified cytomegalovirus-associated TCR beta chains were confirmed in vitro to be specific for cytomegalovirus antigens. When HLA alleles, especially DR and DQ, strongly co-occurred, TCR associations were difficult to assign to individual alleles. A further reported finding was that TCR beta sequences accurately predicted the HLA-A and HLA-B alleles for most subjects in the first cohort. According to the authors, the approach could potentially be generalized to other disease states and immunological phenotypes. According to a later analysis, parvovirus B19, influenza, CMV and Epstein-Barr virus appeared linked to several top co-occurrence clusters. In an earlier analysis of some 550 of the donors, most TCR beta V segments were observed in productive rearrangements about 87% or about 30% of the time, broadly matching IMGT annotations. An association between a missense DCLRE1C variant and V-gene and J-gene trimming of TCR beta chains was found in a later genetic analysis and replicated in an independent cohort. A cluster of highly shared sequence variants was judged likely to be a technical artifact of the sequencing pipeline. Most TCR sequences were observed very rarely across donors, whereas some public TCRs were present in many individuals. According to a later genetic analysis, donors in an Asian-associated ancestry cluster had fewer N-insertions in productive TCRs than the approximately 630-donor mean. In both the original and validation cohorts, the classifier was reported to diagnose cytomegalovirus status with high specificity and sensitivity. Only TCR beta chains were sequenced in this cohort, and the absence of alpha or paired-chain data limited detectable features. HLA typing was unavailable for some donors at each locus, so association tests used only the typed subset. The presence/absence analyses assumed that sequencing depth was roughly uniform across donors, and that assumption may not be true. Some IMGT-functional V segments, including TRBV6-2 and TRBV6-3, could not be distinguished by the 87-base-pair reads and were therefore excluded. The study gave a list of under 200 TCR beta chains associated with cytomegalovirus. Because counts were too low, seventeen rarely observed V segments, including chromosome 9 orphons, were excluded from the earlier analysis of roughly 580 of the donors. The only immune exposure information available for the cohort was CMV serostatus. In a later analysis, most CMV-associated TCR beta chains were found to appear HLA-restricted, with HLA associations seemingly driven largely by CMV exposure.

Libraries were constructed by the immunoSEQ multiplex PCR assay. For the multiplex PCR, a mixture combining 60 forward primers for TCR Vbeta segments and 13 reverse primers for TCR Jbeta segments was used. A multiplex PCR assay on genomic DNA amplified the CDR3 region of rearranged TCR beta genes. On the Illumina HiSeq System, the amplified TCR beta libraries were sequenced as 87-base-pair reads. Per the authors' processing: Across the 640 or so repertoires, a later analysis counted 60 million to 90 million unique TCR beta chains, 9 million to 14 million of which were shared by at least two donors. Raw reads were error-corrected and collapsed into unique sequences with a nearest-neighbor algorithm that merged closely related sequences to remove PCR and sequencing errors. To assign V, D and J gene segments, CDR3 sequences were aligned to IMGT reference sequences. Each retained sequence needed at least a six-nucleotide match to both a V gene segment and a J gene segment. Rearrangements were called productive when the CDR3 lacked stop codons and stayed in frame with V and J; all others were non-productive. Following IMGT convention, CDR3 was defined as the stretch from the second conserved V-encoded cysteine up to the conserved J-encoded phenylalanine. The earlier analysis of fewer than 750 of the donors excluded sequences that lacked an unambiguous match to a single V gene segment. An earlier analysis of over 450 of the donors classified V segments as functional when productive rearrangements were above 56.7% and as segregating when the standard deviation between donors was above 5%. A statistical classification framework was built to diagnose cytomegalovirus status from the catalog of TCR beta chain sequences. V and J gene assignment, in a later analysis, came from comparing TCR nucleotide sequences with IMGT/GENE-DB human TR gene sequences. A later analysis assigned CDR3 sequences and most-parsimonious VDJ recombination scenarios with the TCRdist pipeline. In a later analysis, each TCR beta chain was defined by its CDR3 amino acid sequence together with its V-gene family, and reads without a unique V-gene family were excluded. In a later analysis, several hundred highly shared, low-generation-probability nucleotide sequences were removed to address suspected cross-contamination and a sequencing artifact. A later analysis calculated a clonal expansion index for each public chain from normalized within-repertoire ranks of inferred template counts. A later analysis computed generation probabilities with a VDJ recombination model fitted to out-of-frame rearrangements, and checked the results against IGoR. Hypergeometric tests were used in a later analysis to score TCR-TCR, TCR-HLA and TCR-CMV co-occurrence, with a repertoire-size bias correction applied to the TCR pairs. False discovery rates were estimated in a later analysis by permuting HLA or CMV assignments 20 times. In a later analysis, co-occurring TCRs were grouped using DBSCAN, and TCRdist sequence similarity was added for clustering within HLA-allele-positive subsets. Co-occurrence clustering excluded repertoires with fewer than 30,000 or more than 120,000 public chains, plus five with anomalous nucleotide sharing. This immuneACCESS table, as held by TCRdb, lists in-frame sequences with V and J called but not all clones. Of the missing ones, under half trace to an unresolved V gene in checked studies; the others have no known cause. The V and J calls and the clone size are those of that table, but D and trimming were determined from the DNA. This sample comprises 140,000 to 150,000 clones, around 80% of them detected only once. The ten largest clones add up to about 2.9% of the sample.

The CDR3 covers 11 residues, taking in both the cysteine and the phenylalanine. The only DNA kept is the CDR3, 33 bases in frame from the first base. Trimming costs V 0 bases and J 6 bases, and their ends lie 5 bases apart. For CDR1 and CDR2, the germline V gene (reference sequence) lists DFQATT and SNEGSKA. Worth noting for this clone: Its specific antigen is unknown. No much larger clone is present one base from it, and per-base qualities are unavailable.

The cohort consisted of approximately 670 healthy bone marrow donors. Cohort members were all nominally healthy when sampled, although unrecorded immune exposures were likely present. The donor was CMV seronegative and belonged to the group of 380 or so seronegative cohort members. Each donor provided a peripheral blood sample, and peripheral blood mononuclear cells were used for TCR beta sequencing. Genomic DNA was extracted from the blood cell samples with the Qiagen DNeasy Blood Extraction Kit. The receptor's source is a female donor in good health and CMV-seronegative. The chain is encoded by TRBV20-1 joined to TRBJ1-2; the D gene lacks a confident call. Sequenced input: PBMCs. The CDR3 has the sequence CSARELHGYTF. In nucleotides, the sequence is TGCAGTGCTAGAGAGCTACATGGCTACACCTTC.